This T cell receptor beta chain originates from a study of cytomegalovirus exposure and HLA in healthy donors. V was cut by 4 bases and J by 0 bases, with 15 bases left in between. Germline lookup yields CDR1 SGHNT and CDR2 YYREEE (reference sequence). CDR3 length equals 16 residues. Study conclusions and caveats: The authors enumerated roughly 160 TCR beta chains as linked to cytomegalovirus. Among TCR sequences, most were rare, though some public TCRs appeared in many donors. Later analysis identified a missense DCLRE1C variant that was linked to TCR beta V- and J-gene trimming. An assumption of roughly uniform sequencing depth across donors underlay the presence/absence analyses.

Worth noting for this clone: The antigen remains unidentified.

It was with 60 Vbeta and 13 Jbeta primers that the PCR ran. The protocol was immunoSEQ multiplex PCR, while the TCRdb copy is restricted to in-frame clones and leaves out a portion. The table lists 250,000 to 350,000 clones, 80% of them singletons. The receptor was isolated from a girl aged 2-15 years in good health and CMV-seronegative. The J gene is TRBJ2-3, the V gene TRBV5-4; D not resolved. The sequenced material came from PBMCs. The CDR3 loop is CASSPPDRSSTDTQYF. CDR3 bases: TGTGCCAGCAGCCCCCCTGATAGATCTAGCACAGATACGCAGTATTTT.